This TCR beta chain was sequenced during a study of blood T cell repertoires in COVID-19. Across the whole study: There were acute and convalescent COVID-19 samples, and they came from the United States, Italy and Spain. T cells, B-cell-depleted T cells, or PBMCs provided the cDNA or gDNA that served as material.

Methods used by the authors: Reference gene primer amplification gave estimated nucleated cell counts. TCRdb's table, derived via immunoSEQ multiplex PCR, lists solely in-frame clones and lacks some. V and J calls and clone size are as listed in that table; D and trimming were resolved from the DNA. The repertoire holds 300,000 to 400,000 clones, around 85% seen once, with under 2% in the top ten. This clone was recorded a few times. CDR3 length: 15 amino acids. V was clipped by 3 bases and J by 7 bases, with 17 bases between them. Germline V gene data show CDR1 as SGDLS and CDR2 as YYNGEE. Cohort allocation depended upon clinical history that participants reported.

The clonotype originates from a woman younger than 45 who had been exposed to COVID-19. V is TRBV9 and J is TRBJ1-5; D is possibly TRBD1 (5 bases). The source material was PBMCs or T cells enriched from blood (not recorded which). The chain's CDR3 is CASSAGPGLWQPQHF. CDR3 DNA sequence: TGTGCCAGCAGCGCCGGCCCAGGGTTGTGGCAGCCCCAGCATTTT.